This is a list of T cell receptor beta chains from one sample in a study of blood T cell repertoires in COVID-19. Method: immunoSEQ multiplex PCR; TCRdb's copy keeps in-frame clones and lacks some. The sample carries roughly 130,000 clones, roughly 84% recorded once. The sequenced sample consisted of peripheral blood. These TCRs come from a woman aged 25 to 39 who had recovered from COVID-19. Both conserved end residues are trimmed from each CDR3. The D gene is left open where the match is weak. Clone size is stated in some rows and not others, as once, few, many or a class when expanded.

v_call: TRBV19; clone_size: .; d_call: .; j_call: TRBJ1-5; cdr3_aa: ASSIVSGSNQPQH
v_call: TRBV5-4; clone_size: .; d_call: TRBD1; j_call: TRBJ2-6; cdr3_aa: ASRRPGQEQTGANVLT
v_call: TRBV9; clone_size: .; d_call: .; j_call: TRBJ1-1; cdr3_aa: ASSSRGGNTEAF
v_call: TRBV4-1; clone_size: .; d_call: .; j_call: TRBJ2-3; cdr3_aa: ASSQDPGGNGGDTQY
v_call: TRBV4-2; clone_size: few; d_call: TRBD1; j_call: TRBJ1-4; cdr3_aa: ASSLTGTNEKLF
v_call: TRBV19; clone_size: .; d_call: .; j_call: TRBJ2-3; cdr3_aa: ASSTPGGTQY
v_call: TRBV19; clone_size: .; d_call: .; j_call: TRBJ2-7; cdr3_aa: ASSSNPTGPREQY
v_call: TRBV4-2; clone_size: .; d_call: .; j_call: TRBJ2-1; cdr3_aa: ASSQEDSLTYNEQF
v_call: TRBV5-6; clone_size: .; d_call: TRBD1; j_call: TRBJ2-7; cdr3_aa: ASSLGTGDHEQY
v_call: TRBV29-1; clone_size: once; d_call: .; j_call: TRBJ1-2; cdr3_aa: SVDTGG
v_call: TRBV27; clone_size: .; d_call: .; j_call: TRBJ1-5; cdr3_aa: ASSPSGFYQPQH
v_call: TRBV7-9; clone_size: .; d_call: .; j_call: TRBJ2-5; cdr3_aa: ASSLSSAETQY
v_call: TRBV2; clone_size: few; d_call: .; j_call: TRBJ1-5; cdr3_aa: ASSVTLGRQPQH
v_call: TRBV18; clone_size: .; d_call: TRBD2; j_call: TRBJ2-7; cdr3_aa: ASSPPSGSNEQY
v_call: TRBV2; clone_size: .; d_call: TRBD1; j_call: TRBJ2-4; cdr3_aa: ASSEILGQKNIQY
v_call: TRBV6-6; clone_size: .; d_call: .; j_call: TRBJ1-5; cdr3_aa: ASSYLTRGSNQPQH
v_call: TRBV5-4; clone_size: .; d_call: .; j_call: TRBJ2-2; cdr3_aa: ASSRDKGTGELF
v_call: TRBV5-6; clone_size: .; d_call: .; j_call: TRBJ1-1; cdr3_aa: ASSPVEGSWSGTEAF
v_call: TRBV18; clone_size: .; d_call: .; j_call: TRBJ1-5; cdr3_aa: ASSPPGDQPQH
v_call: TRBV19; clone_size: once; d_call: TRBD2; j_call: TRBJ2-1; cdr3_aa: ASSALAGGLNEQF
v_call: TRBV5-4; clone_size: .; d_call: .; j_call: TRBJ2-7; cdr3_aa: ASSFSGARGREQY
v_call: TRBV3-1/TRBV3-2; clone_size: .; d_call: .; j_call: TRBJ2-7; cdr3_aa: ASSQEGGTAYEQY
v_call: TRBV6-6; clone_size: .; d_call: TRBD1; j_call: TRBJ1-6; cdr3_aa: ASIPGQGSYNSPLH
v_call: TRBV27; clone_size: .; d_call: TRBD1; j_call: TRBJ1-1; cdr3_aa: ASSTGTGGGTEAF
v_call: TRBV18; clone_size: few; d_call: .; j_call: TRBJ1-2; cdr3_aa: ASSPGRDGGYT
v_call: TRBV19; clone_size: medium-sized; d_call: .; j_call: TRBJ2-5; cdr3_aa: ASSVDFQETQY
v_call: TRBV14; clone_size: .; d_call: .; j_call: TRBJ2-2; cdr3_aa: ASSLSGNTGELF
v_call: TRBV3-1/TRBV3-2; clone_size: .; d_call: .; j_call: TRBJ1-5; cdr3_aa: ASSQDPAVQPQH
v_call: TRBV19; clone_size: .; d_call: .; j_call: TRBJ2-7; cdr3_aa: ASSATGGPGEQY
v_call: TRBV2; clone_size: .; d_call: .; j_call: TRBJ2-5; cdr3_aa: ASKPGSVETQY
v_call: TRBV2; clone_size: .; d_call: TRBD1; j_call: TRBJ1-2; cdr3_aa: ASSEGTGTFYGYT
v_call: TRBV6-6; clone_size: once; d_call: TRBD2; j_call: TRBJ2-1; cdr3_aa: ASSISSGRANEQF
v_call: TRBV19; clone_size: few; d_call: .; j_call: TRBJ1-2; cdr3_aa: ASSILAGGYGYT
v_call: TRBV24-1; clone_size: .; d_call: TRBD1; j_call: TRBJ2-1; cdr3_aa: ATSDAGTGGSEQF
v_call: TRBV4-1; clone_size: .; d_call: TRBD1; j_call: TRBJ2-7; cdr3_aa: ASSARTGGIYEQY
v_call: TRBV18; clone_size: .; d_call: TRBD2; j_call: TRBJ2-7; cdr3_aa: ASSPSGTSPKEQY
v_call: TRBV5-7; clone_size: .; d_call: .; j_call: TRBJ2-3; cdr3_aa: ASSPGDRVGIAY
v_call: TRBV9; clone_size: .; d_call: .; j_call: TRBJ1-2; cdr3_aa: ASSVDVRDYGYT
v_call: TRBV19; clone_size: .; d_call: .; j_call: TRBJ2-3; cdr3_aa: ASSITDTDTQY